The source of this TCR beta chain is a study of OX40 agonist ivuxolimab in advanced cancers. At the level of the study: With a range of 23 to 79, age averaged approximately 54 years, and around 80% were male.

This clone was recorded only once. Its antigen is unknown. The V end lost 1 base, the J end lost 7 bases, and 14 bases lay between the germline ends. The CDR3 is 15 amino acids. From germline, CDR1 is SGHVS and CDR2 FQNEAQ. Study observations and caveats: Researchers did not establish what antigens the expanded peripheral T cells target. CD8+ T cells showed, on average, more clonal expansion than CD4+ cells.

Sequencing used immunoSEQ multiplex PCR; TCRdb keeps in-frame clones, though not all of them. This repertoire shows tens of thousands of clones, 70% to 90% found once; its top ten account for 0.85% to 1%. This TCR came from an adult with an advanced solid tumor such as melanoma, head and neck, liver or kidney cancer. The V call is TRBV7-8, the J call TRBJ1-5; D gene ambiguous. The sequenced sample was CD4+ or CD8+ T cells sorted from blood, obtained in a trial of the OX40 agonist ivuxolimab. The CDR3 protein is CASSLGGGGSQPQHF. Written as DNA, the CDR3 is TGTGCCAGCAGCTTAGGGGGTGGAGGATCGCAGCCCCAGCATTTT.